This is a list of T cell receptor beta chains from one sample in a study of cytomegalovirus exposure and HLA in healthy donors. Sequencing used immunoSEQ multiplex PCR; TCRdb keeps in-frame clones, though not all of them. The table lists 150,000 or so clones, about 86% of them singletons. The material sequenced was PBMCs. These receptors all come from a human donor in good health. CDR3s include the opening cysteine and the closing phenylalanine or tryptophan. The order of the fields is V gene, clone size, J gene, D gene, CDR3 protein, CDR3 DNA. D genes are given only for firm matches. The size entry is marked missing in some rows and otherwise reads once, few, many or a size class.

TRBV19	once	TRBJ1-5	.	CASTKGDSNQPQHF	TGTGCCAGTACTAAGGGAGATAGCAATCAGCCCCAGCATTTT
TRBV11-2	.	TRBJ2-4	.	CASSQITANIQYF	TGTGCCAGCAGCCAAATTACAGCAAACATTCAGTACTTC
TRBV19	few	TRBJ1-5	TRBD1	CATSWDRGNQPQHF	TGTGCGACGTCCTGGGACAGGGGGAATCAGCCCCAGCATTTT
TRBV6-6	.	TRBJ2-5	TRBD2	CASSLGLAPQETQYF	TGTGCCAGCAGCTTAGGACTAGCGCCCCAAGAGACCCAGTACTTC
TRBV15	once	TRBJ2-3	.	CATSRAYGTLIFDTQYF	TGTGCCACCAGCAGAGCCTACGGGACTCTTATCTTTGATACGCAGTATTTT
TRBV14	.	TRBJ2-5	TRBD1	CASSRGTAPFNYQETQYF	TGTGCCAGCAGCCGGGGGACAGCACCGTTTAATTACCAAGAGACCCAGTACTTC
TRBV29-1	.	TRBJ2-2	TRBD2	CSVVSPAGETGELFF	TGCAGCGTTGTGAGTCCAGCGGGAGAAACCGGGGAGCTGTTTTTT
TRBV6-5	.	TRBJ2-7	TRBD1	CASGRGQAYEQYF	TGTGCCAGCGGACGAGGACAGGCCTACGAGCAGTACTTC
TRBV7-2	.	TRBJ2-2	.	CASSFQGRMERGELFF	TGTGCCAGCAGCTTTCAGGGGCGTATGGAACGCGGGGAGCTGTTTTTT
TRBV11-3	few	TRBJ1-1	.	CASSRQTNTEAFF	TGTGCCAGCAGCCGACAGACGAACACTGAAGCTTTCTTT
TRBV9	.	TRBJ2-1	TRBD2	CASSVERGSLSGSSLKEQFF	TGTGCCAGCAGCGTAGAGAGGGGATCATTAAGCGGGAGCTCTTTGAAAGAGCAGTTCTTC
TRBV6-5	.	TRBJ1-5	.	CASSYSGGGQPQHF	TGTGCCAGCAGTTACTCCGGCGGGGGTCAGCCCCAGCATTTT
TRBV6-1	.	TRBJ1-4	TRBD1	CASNFDRGSRELFF	TGTGCCAGCAACTTCGACAGGGGGTCTAGAGAACTGTTTTTT
TRBV2	.	TRBJ2-7	.	CASVAGESYEQYF	TGTGCCAGCGTCGCAGGGGAAAGTTACGAGCAGTACTTC
TRBV9	.	TRBJ2-6	.	CASSVSSGANVLTF	TGTGCCAGCAGCGTGAGCTCTGGGGCCAACGTCCTGACTTTC
TRBV7-8	.	TRBJ2-1	TRBD1	CASSPDPGRGLGEQFF	TGTGCCAGCAGCCCCGACCCGGGCAGGGGGCTGGGTGAGCAGTTCTTC
TRBV5-4	.	TRBJ1-5	.	CASSSGGYSNQPQHF	TGTGCCAGCAGCTCCGGGGGATATAGCAATCAGCCCCAGCATTTT
TRBV11-2	once	TRBJ1-5	.	CASSPGNQPQHF	TGTGCCAGCAGCCCAGGTAATCAGCCCCAGCATTTT